The 7 T cell receptor beta chains in this list originate from one sample, sequenced in a study. TCRdb recomputed calls from the RT-PCR reads with MiXCR, one row per CDR3 protein. In the table there are around 700,000 distinct CDR3 sequences, approximately 15% of which are singletons. Input material: memory CD4+ T cells from blood. These receptor sequences come from a female donor in good health, serving as a healthy control.

This clonotype was seen only a few times. V and J are TRBV3-1 and TRBJ1-2; no clear D. Trimming removed 1 base from V and 2 bases from J, with 8 bases in between. Germline CDR1 is LGHDT and CDR2 is YNNKEL (reference sequence). The CDR3 runs 14 residues. CDR3 nucleotides: TGTGCCAGCAGCCAAGGGAACAGCAACTATGGCTACACCTTC. Amino acids: CASSQGNSNYGYTF.

Concerning this clonotype itself: This sequence may be a read error, since a much larger clone differs from it by one base. The chain couples TRBV7-2 to TRBJ2-3; unclear D gene. The V gene's germline CDR1 is SGHTA and CDR2 FQGNSA. V dropped 5 bases and J dropped 2 bases, with 5 bases sitting between them. The CDR3 is made up of 12 amino acids. The CDR3 region has the DNA TGTGCCAGCAGCATAACCACAGATACGCAGTATTTT. Amino acids: CASSITTDTQYF.

In this sample, this clonotype turned up a few times. The chain couples TRBV20-1 to TRBJ2-3; D perhaps matches TRBD1 (7 bases). This CDR3 spans 13 amino acids. The V end was cut by 5 bases, the J end by 6 bases, with 15 bases between. Per germline, CDR1 DFQATT and CDR2 SNEGSKA (reference sequence). Here the CDR3 reads CSAHRGGADTQYF. CDR3 in DNA: TGCAGTGCTCACAGGGGAGGTGCGGATACGCAGTATTTT.

The chain is built from TRBV5-1 and TRBJ1-6; weak D call: TRBD1 (6 bases). The CDR3 extends over 15 amino acids. Per the germline V gene, CDR1 is SGHRS and CDR2 is YFSETQ. V was pared by 8 bases and J by 10 bases, with 22 bases between. CDR3: CARGEEGKGESPLHF. The CDR3, as DNA: TGCGCCAGGGGGGAAGAGGGCAAGGGGGAGTCACCCCTCCACTTT.

The CDR3 is CSAKTGGTTDTQYF. CDR3 nucleotides: TGCAGTGCTAAGACAGGGGGCACGACAGATACGCAGTATTTT. The V gene is TRBV20-1, the J gene TRBJ2-3; 10 nucleotides match TRBD1. This CDR3 contains 14 residues. The V and J ends lost 4 bases and 3 bases, in that order; junction bases with no gene match: 4. Germline loops: CDR1 DFQATT, CDR2 SNEGSKA (reference sequence).

The chain carries TRBV27 and TRBJ1-1, with TRBD1 matching over 7 bases. The germline V gene has CDR1 MNHEY and CDR2 SMNVEV (reference sequence). This CDR3 region has 16 residues. V gave up 6 bases and J gave up 2 bases; unmatched junction bases: 12. This CDR3 reads CASSYAKDRSNTEAFF. CDR3 bases: TGTGCCAGCAGCTACGCCAAGGACAGGTCAAACACTGAAGCTTTCTTT.

In this sample, this clonotype turned up many times. The chain uses TRBV9 and TRBJ2-1, with D possibly being TRBD1 (6 bases). Trimming removed 3 bases at V and 4 bases at J, with 14 bases between. This CDR3 spans 15 amino acids. Germline V gene data show CDR1 as SGDLS and CDR2 as YYNGEE. The CDR3 region is CASSAKDRAYNEQFF. The CDR3, as DNA: TGTGCCAGCAGCGCCAAGGACAGAGCATACAATGAGCAGTTCTTC.